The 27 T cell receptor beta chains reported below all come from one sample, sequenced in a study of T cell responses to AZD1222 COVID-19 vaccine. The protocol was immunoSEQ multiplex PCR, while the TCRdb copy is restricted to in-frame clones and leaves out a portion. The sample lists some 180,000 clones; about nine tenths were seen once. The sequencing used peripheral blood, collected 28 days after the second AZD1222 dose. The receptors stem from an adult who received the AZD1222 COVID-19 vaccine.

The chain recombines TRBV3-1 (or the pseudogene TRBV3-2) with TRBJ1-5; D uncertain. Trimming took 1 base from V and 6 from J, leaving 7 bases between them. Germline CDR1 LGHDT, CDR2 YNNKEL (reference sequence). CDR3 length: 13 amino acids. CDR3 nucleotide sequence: TGTGCCAGCAGCCAAGGAGGGTTTCAGCCCCAGCATTTT. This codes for CASSQGGFQPQHF.

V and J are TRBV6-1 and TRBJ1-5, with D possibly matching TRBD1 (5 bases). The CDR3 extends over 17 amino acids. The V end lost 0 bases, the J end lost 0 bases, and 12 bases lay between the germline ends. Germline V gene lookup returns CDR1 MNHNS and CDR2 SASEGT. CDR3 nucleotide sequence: TGTGCCAGCAGTGAAGCTCACAGGCCATATAGCAATCAGCCCCAGCATTTT. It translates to CASSEAHRPYSNQPQHF.

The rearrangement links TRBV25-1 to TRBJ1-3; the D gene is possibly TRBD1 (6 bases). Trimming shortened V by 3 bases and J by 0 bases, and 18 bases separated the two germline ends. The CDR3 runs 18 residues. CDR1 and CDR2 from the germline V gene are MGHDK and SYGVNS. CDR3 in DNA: TGTGCCAGCAGTGAGGGGGGCAAGGCCTTCTCCTCTGGAAACACCATATATTTT. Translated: CASSEGGKAFSSGNTIYF.

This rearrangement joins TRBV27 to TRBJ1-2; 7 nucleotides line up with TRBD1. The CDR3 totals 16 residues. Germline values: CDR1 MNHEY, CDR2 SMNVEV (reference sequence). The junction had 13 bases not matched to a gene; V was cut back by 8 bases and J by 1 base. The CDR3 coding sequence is TGTGCCAGCCGAAAAGGGGGCGCAGGGAATAACTATGGCTACACCTTC. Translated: CASRKGGAGNNYGYTF.

CDR3 sequence: CASSLGRDYGYTF. CDR3 nucleotide sequence: TGTGCCAGCAGTTTAGGCAGGGACTATGGCTACACCTTC. The chain recombines TRBV27 with TRBJ1-2, with D tentatively TRBD1 (5 bases). In germline, CDR1 is MNHEY, CDR2 SMNVEV (reference sequence). Trimming removed 2 bases at V and 3 bases at J, with 7 bases between. The CDR3 spans 13 residues.

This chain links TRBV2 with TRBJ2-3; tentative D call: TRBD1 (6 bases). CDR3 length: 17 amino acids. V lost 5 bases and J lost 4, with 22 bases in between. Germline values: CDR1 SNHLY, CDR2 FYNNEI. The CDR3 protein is CASSLFAGTRGSDTQYF. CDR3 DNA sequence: TGTGCCAGCAGTCTTTTTGCCGGGACAAGGGGGTCAGATACGCAGTATTTT.

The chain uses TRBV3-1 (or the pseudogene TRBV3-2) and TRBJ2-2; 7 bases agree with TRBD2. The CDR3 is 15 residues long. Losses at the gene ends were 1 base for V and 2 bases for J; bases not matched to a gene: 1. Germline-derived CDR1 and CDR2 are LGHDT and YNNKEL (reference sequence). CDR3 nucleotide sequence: TGTGCCAGCAGCCAAGGGGGGGGAAACACCGGGGAGCTGTTTTTT. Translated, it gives CASSQGGGNTGELFF.

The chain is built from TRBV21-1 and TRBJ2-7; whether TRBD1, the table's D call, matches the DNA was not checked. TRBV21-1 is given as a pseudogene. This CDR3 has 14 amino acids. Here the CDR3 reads CASSKEQGYYEQYF. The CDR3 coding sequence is TGTGCCAGCAGCAAAGAACAGGGGTATTACGAGCAGTACTTC.

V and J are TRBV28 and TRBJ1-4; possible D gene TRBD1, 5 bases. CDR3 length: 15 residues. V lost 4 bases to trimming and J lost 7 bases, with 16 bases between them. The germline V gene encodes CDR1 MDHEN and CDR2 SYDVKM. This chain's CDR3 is CASSYSGTAFEKLFF. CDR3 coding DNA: TGTGCCAGCAGTTACTCCGGGACGGCCTTTGAAAAACTGTTTTTT.

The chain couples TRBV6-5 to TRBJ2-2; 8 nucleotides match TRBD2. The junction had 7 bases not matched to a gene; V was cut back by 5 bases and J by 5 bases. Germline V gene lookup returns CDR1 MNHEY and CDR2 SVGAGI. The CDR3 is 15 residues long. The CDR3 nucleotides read TGTGCCAGCAGTCCCGGACTAGCCGGTACCGGGGAGCTGTTTTTT. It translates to CASSPGLAGTGELFF.

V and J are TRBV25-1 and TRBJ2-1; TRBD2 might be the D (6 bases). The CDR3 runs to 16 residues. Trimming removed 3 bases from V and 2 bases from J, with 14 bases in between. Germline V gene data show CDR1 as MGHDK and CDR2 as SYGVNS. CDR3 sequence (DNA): TGTGCCAGCAGTGACCTGGGCGGGGCCCCCTACAATGAGCAGTTCTTC. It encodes CASSDLGGAPYNEQFF.

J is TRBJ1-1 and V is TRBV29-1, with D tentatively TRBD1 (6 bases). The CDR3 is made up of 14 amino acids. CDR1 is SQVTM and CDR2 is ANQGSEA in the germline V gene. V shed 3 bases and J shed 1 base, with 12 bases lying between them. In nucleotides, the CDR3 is TGCAGCGTTGATTCTGGCAGGGGGAACACTGAAGCTTTCTTT. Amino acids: CSVDSGRGNTEAFF.

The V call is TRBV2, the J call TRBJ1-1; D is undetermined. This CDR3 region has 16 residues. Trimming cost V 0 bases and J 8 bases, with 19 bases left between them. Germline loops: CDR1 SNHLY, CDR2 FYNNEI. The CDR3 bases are TGTGCCAGCAGTGAAGCCCCAGACCCCAACGTTTCAGAAGCTTTCTTT. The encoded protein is CASSEAPDPNVSEAFF.

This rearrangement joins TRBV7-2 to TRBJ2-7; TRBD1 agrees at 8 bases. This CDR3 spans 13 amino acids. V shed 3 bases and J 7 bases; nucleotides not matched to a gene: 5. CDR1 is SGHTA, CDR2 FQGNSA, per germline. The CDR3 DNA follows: TGTGCCAGCAGCTTGGACAGGGTGGGGGAGCAGTACTTC. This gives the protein CASSLDRVGEQYF.

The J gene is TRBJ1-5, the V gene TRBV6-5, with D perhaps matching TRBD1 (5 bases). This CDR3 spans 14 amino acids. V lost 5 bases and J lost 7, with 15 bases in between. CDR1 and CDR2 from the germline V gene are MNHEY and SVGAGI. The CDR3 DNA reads TGTGCCAGCAGTCCCAGTGGGGCTGGGCAGCCCCAGCATTTT. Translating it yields CASSPSGAGQPQHF.

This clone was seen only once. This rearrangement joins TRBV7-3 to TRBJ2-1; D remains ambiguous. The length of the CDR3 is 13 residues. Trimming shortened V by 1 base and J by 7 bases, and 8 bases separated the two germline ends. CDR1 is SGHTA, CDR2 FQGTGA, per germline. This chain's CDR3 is CASSLSGENEQFF. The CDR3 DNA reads TGTGCCAGCAGCTTAAGTGGCGAGAATGAGCAGTTCTTC.

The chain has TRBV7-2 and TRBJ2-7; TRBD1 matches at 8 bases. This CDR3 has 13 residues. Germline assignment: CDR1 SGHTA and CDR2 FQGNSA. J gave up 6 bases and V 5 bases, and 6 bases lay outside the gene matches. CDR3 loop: CASSPDRGGEQYF. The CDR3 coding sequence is TGTGCCAGCAGCCCCGACAGGGGTGGCGAGCAGTACTTC.

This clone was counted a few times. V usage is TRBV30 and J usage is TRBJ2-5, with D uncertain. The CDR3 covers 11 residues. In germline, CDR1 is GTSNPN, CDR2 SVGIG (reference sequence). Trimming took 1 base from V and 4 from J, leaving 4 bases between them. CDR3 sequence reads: CAWSGGETQYF. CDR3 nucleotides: TGTGCCTGGAGTGGTGGAGAGACCCAGTACTTC.

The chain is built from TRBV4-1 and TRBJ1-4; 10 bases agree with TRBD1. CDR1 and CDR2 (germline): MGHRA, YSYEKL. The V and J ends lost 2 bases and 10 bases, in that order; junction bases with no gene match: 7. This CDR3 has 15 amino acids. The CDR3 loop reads CASSQPGQGLVKLFF. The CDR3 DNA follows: TGCGCCAGCAGCCAACCGGGACAGGGGTTAGTAAAACTGTTTTTT.

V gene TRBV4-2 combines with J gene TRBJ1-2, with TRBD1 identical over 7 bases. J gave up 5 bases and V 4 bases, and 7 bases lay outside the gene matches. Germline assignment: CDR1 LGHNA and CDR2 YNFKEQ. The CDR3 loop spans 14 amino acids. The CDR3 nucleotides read TGTGCCAGCAGCCCCCGGGACAGCGTTTATGGCTACACCTTC. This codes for CASSPRDSVYGYTF.

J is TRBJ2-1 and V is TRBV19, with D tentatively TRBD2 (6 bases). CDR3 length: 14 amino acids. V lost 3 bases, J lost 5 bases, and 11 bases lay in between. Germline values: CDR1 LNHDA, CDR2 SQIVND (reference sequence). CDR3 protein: CASSIAGWNNEQFF. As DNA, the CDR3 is TGTGCCAGTAGTATTGCGGGATGGAACAATGAGCAGTTCTTC. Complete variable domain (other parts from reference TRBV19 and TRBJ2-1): DGGITQSPKYLFRKEGQNVTLSCEQNLNHDAMYWYRQDPGQGLRLIYYSQIVNDFQKGDIAEGYSVSREKKESFPLTVTSAQKNPTAFYLCASSIAGWNNEQFFGPGTRLTVL.

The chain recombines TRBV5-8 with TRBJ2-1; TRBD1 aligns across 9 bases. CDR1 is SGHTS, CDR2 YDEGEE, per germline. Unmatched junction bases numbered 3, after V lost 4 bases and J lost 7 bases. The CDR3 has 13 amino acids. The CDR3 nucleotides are TGTGCCAGCAGCCAGACAGGGGGAAATGAGCAGTTCTTC. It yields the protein CASSQTGGNEQFF.

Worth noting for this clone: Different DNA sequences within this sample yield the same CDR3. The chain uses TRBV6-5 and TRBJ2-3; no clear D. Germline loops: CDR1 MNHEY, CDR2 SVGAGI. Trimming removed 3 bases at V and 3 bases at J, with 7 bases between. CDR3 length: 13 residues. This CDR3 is CASSYPGTDTQYF. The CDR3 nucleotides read TGTGCCAGCAGTTATCCGGGTACAGATACGCAGTATTTT.

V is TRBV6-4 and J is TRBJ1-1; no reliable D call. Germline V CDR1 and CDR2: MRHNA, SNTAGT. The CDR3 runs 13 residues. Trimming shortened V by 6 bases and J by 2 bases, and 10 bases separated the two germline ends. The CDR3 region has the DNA TGTGCCAGCAGCCTAGAGGGAAACACTGAAGCTTTCTTT. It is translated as CASSLEGNTEAFF.

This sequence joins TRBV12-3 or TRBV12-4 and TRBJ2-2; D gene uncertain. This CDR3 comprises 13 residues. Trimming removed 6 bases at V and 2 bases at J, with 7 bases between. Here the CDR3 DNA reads TGTGCCAGCAGCACGAGAAACACCGGGGAGCTGTTTTTT. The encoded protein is CASSTRNTGELFF.

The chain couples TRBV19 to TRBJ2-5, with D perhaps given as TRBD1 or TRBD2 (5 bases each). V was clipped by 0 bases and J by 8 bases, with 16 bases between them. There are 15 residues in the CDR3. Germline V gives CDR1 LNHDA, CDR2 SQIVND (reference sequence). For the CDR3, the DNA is TGTGCCAGTAGTATAGATAACAGGTTCGGGGAAACCCAGTACTTC. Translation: CASSIDNRFGETQYF. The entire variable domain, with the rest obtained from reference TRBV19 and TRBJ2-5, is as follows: DGGITQSPKYLFRKEGQNVTLSCEQNLNHDAMYWYRQDPGQGLRLIYYSQIVNDFQKGDIAEGYSVSREKKESFPLTVTSAQKNPTAFYLCASSIDNRFGETQYFGPGTRLLVL.

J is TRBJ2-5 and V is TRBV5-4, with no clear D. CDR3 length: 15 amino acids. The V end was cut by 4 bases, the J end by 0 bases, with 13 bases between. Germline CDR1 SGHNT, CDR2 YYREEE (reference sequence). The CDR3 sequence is CASSPEAAYQETQYF. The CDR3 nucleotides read TGTGCCAGCAGCCCCGAAGCAGCCTACCAAGAGACCCAGTACTTC.